These 17 T cell receptor beta chains were sequenced from one sample in a study of OX40 agonist ivuxolimab in advanced cancers. Using immunoSEQ multiplex PCR, the repertoire was profiled, and TCRdb retains in-frame clones only, with some absent. The sample lists 14,000 or so clones, about 75% occurring once. Here the sequenced sample was CD4+ or CD8+ T cells sorted from blood, taken in a trial of the OX40 agonist ivuxolimab. The receptors were gathered from an adult with an advanced solid tumor such as melanoma, head and neck, liver or kidney cancer.

J is TRBJ2-3 and V is TRBV11-3, with 7 bases identical to TRBD1. The ends lost 4 bases at V and 4 bases at J; junction bases unmatched: 5. The CDR3 totals 14 residues. Germline CDR1 and CDR2: SGHNT and YENEEA. This CDR3 reads CASSSRTGPDTQYF. The CDR3, as DNA: TGTGCCAGCAGCTCACGGACAGGCCCAGATACGCAGTATTTT. Combining the CDR3 with reference TRBV11-3 and TRBJ2-3 gives the whole variable domain EAGVVQSPRYKIIEKKQPVAFWCNPISGHNTLYWYLQNLGQGPELLIRYENEEAVDDSQLPKDRFSAERLKGVDSTLKIQPAELGDSAVYLCASSSRTGPDTQYFGPGTRLTVL.

The V gene is TRBV7-3, the J gene TRBJ2-6; 10 bases are a match to TRBD1. Germline CDR1 and CDR2: SGHTA and FQGTGA. V shed 4 bases, J shed 2 bases, and the junction held 5 bases outside the gene matches. There are 17 residues in the CDR3. The CDR3 DNA reads TGTGCCAGCAGCTCTGGGACAGGGGTGACTGGGGCCAACGTCCTGACTTTC. Translated: CASSSGTGVTGANVLTF.

This chain links TRBV2 with TRBJ2-6; D may correspond to TRBD1 or TRBD2 (5 bases each). The germline CDR1 and CDR2 sequences are SNHLY and FYNNEI. Between the trimmed V and J ends, which lost 7 bases and 0 bases, there was a span of 13 bases. The CDR3 has 16 amino acids. CDR3 in DNA: TGTGCCAGCAATGGGGACGGATACTCTGGGGCCAACGTCCTGACTTTC. It translates to CASNGDGYSGANVLTF.

Only one count was recorded for this clone. The chain is built from TRBV19 and TRBJ1-1; D is uncertain. The CDR3 runs 14 residues. Trimming removed 3 bases at V and 0 bases at J, with 8 bases between. Germline V CDR1 and CDR2: LNHDA, SQIVND (reference sequence). This chain's CDR3 is CASSIGILNTEAFF. In DNA, the CDR3 is TGTGCCAGTAGTATCGGGATACTGAACACTGAAGCTTTCTTT.

CDR3 bases: TGTGCCAGCAGCTTAAGTGGGCAAGGGTACCCCGAGCAGTACTTC. It translates to CASSLSGQGYPEQYF. This chain joins TRBV7-3 and TRBJ2-7; D ambiguous. V dropped 1 base and J dropped 6 bases, with 16 bases sitting between them. Germline V gene lookup returns CDR1 SGHTA and CDR2 FQGTGA. This CDR3 has 15 amino acids.

The V gene is TRBV2, the J gene TRBJ2-1; D not certain. The CDR3 totals 14 residues. Germline V lookup: CDR1 SNHLY, CDR2 FYNNEI. Trimming left V 2 bases short and J 8 bases short, with 13 bases between. CDR3 DNA sequence: TGTGCCAGCAGTGAAAGCTACCGGTCCGATGAGCAGTTCTTC. It translates to CASSESYRSDEQFF.

This clone is classed as medium-sized. The gene calls are TRBV6-5 and TRBJ1-1; D unresolved. This CDR3 has 15 residues. Looked up from germline, CDR1 is MNHEY and CDR2 is SVGAGI. V lost 0 bases to trimming and J lost 1 base, with 9 bases between them. The CDR3 spells CASSYSVEANTEAFF. DNA of the CDR3: TGTGCCAGCAGTTACTCAGTGGAAGCGAACACTGAAGCTTTCTTT.

By share, this clone counts as medium-sized. J is TRBJ2-7 and V is TRBV28; D uncertain. The V end lost 3 bases, the J end lost 4 bases, and 7 bases lay between the germline ends. The CDR3 totals 12 residues. Germline V gene sequence: CDR1 MDHEN, CDR2 SYDVKM. Here the CDR3 DNA reads TGTGCCAGCAGTTTGACGGGTTACGAGCAGTACTTC. Translating gives CASSLTGYEQYF.

The chain links TRBV7-6 to TRBJ1-6, with D possibly TRBD1 on 5 matching bases. V gave up 5 bases and J gave up 6 bases, with 17 bases separating them. This CDR3 contains 16 residues. The V gene's germline CDR1 is SGHVS and CDR2 FNYEAQ. The CDR3 DNA follows: TGTGCCAGCAGCCCGCAGTTAGGGGTGGGTAATTCACCCCTCCACTTT. It codes for CASSPQLGVGNSPLHF.

The V call is TRBV15, the J call TRBJ2-2; 8 nucleotides match TRBD2. There are 17 residues in the CDR3. V was clipped by 5 bases and J by 1 base; unmatched bases: 9. CDR1 is LNHNV and CDR2 is YYDKDF in the germline V gene (reference sequence). For the CDR3, the DNA is TGTGCCACCAGCCTCCGGGGGGGGACAATGAACACCGGGGAGCTGTTTTTT. Encoded protein: CATSLRGGTMNTGELFF.

CDR3 DNA: TGTGCCAGCAGCTTAAGGGGGGAAGAGACCCAGTACTTC. Its protein is CASSLRGEETQYF. The J gene is TRBJ2-5, the V gene TRBV11-3; perhaps D is TRBD1 or TRBD2 (6 bases each). The germline V and J ends were trimmed by 2 bases and 3 bases, with 7 bases remaining between them. This CDR3 region has 13 residues. From germline, CDR1 is SGHNT and CDR2 YENEEA.

The chain couples TRBV27 to TRBJ2-2, with a possible D match to TRBD2 (6 bases). The V gene lost 4 bases and the J gene lost 9 bases, with 12 bases spanning the gap. Germline CDR1 and CDR2: MNHEY and SMNVEV (reference sequence). The CDR3 has 13 amino acids. The CDR3 spells CASSSGTARELFF. The DNA for the CDR3 is TGTGCCAGCAGTTCGGGGACTGCGAGGGAGCTGTTTTTT.

V usage is TRBV5-6 and J usage is TRBJ2-7; tentative D call: TRBD1 (6 bases). The CDR3 spans 14 residues. Germline V gives CDR1 SGHDT, CDR2 YYEEEE. Trimming cost V 0 bases and J 4 bases, with 11 bases left between them. DNA for the CDR3: TGTGCCAGCAGCTTGGCCGCCAGGGGATACGAGCAGTACTTC. Its protein is CASSLAARGYEQYF. Using reference TRBV5-6 and TRBJ2-7 for the parts outside the CDR3, the full variable domain is DAGVTQSPTHLIKTRGQQVTLRCSPKSGHDTVSWYQQALGQGPQFIFQYYEEEERQRGNFPDRFSGHQFPNYSSELNVNALLLGDSALYLCASSLAARGYEQYFGPGTRLTVT.

The genes are TRBV27 and TRBJ2-7, with D hard to call. This CDR3 region has 13 residues. Germline loops: CDR1 MNHEY, CDR2 SMNVEV (reference sequence). Trimming removed 5 bases from V and 2 bases from J, with 10 bases in between. The CDR3 sequence: CASSPPSTYEQYF. DNA of the CDR3: TGTGCCAGCAGTCCGCCCTCCACCTACGAGCAGTACTTC.

This chain joins TRBV7-9 and TRBJ2-5, with 10 bases matching TRBD2. This CDR3 comprises 15 residues. V lost 6 bases and J lost 1; bases outside the gene matches: 5. CDR1 and CDR2 (germline): SEHNR, FQNEAQ (reference sequence). The CDR3 region is CASRVLAGGQETQYF. CDR3 DNA sequence: TGTGCCAGCAGGGTCTTAGCGGGGGGCCAAGAGACCCAGTACTTC. Supplemented by reference TRBV7-9 and TRBJ2-5, the full variable domain reads DTGVSQNPRHKITKRGQNVTFRCDPISEHNRLYWYRQTLGQGPEFLTYFQNEAQLEKSRLLSDRFSAERPKGSFSTLEIQRTEQGDSAMYLCASRVLAGGQETQYFGPGTRLLVL.

The rearrangement joins TRBV5-4 to TRBJ2-7; D remains ambiguous. Germline CDR1 SGHNT, CDR2 YYREEE (reference sequence). The CDR3 length is 12 residues. Trimming left V 2 bases short and J 4 bases short, with 7 bases between. CDR3 loop: CASSFSGYEQYF. The DNA of the CDR3 is TGTGCCAGCAGCTTTAGTGGATACGAGCAGTACTTC.

In its sample, this clone was seen once. The chain carries TRBV27 and TRBJ2-7; TRBD2 might be the D (6 bases). The germline CDR1 and CDR2 sequences are MNHEY and SMNVEV (reference sequence). The CDR3 runs to 13 residues. Trimming removed 9 bases from V and 0 bases from J, with 12 bases in between. CDR3 coding DNA: TGTGCCAGTGCGGGGATCAGCTCCTACGAGCAGTACTTC. It encodes CASAGISSYEQYF.